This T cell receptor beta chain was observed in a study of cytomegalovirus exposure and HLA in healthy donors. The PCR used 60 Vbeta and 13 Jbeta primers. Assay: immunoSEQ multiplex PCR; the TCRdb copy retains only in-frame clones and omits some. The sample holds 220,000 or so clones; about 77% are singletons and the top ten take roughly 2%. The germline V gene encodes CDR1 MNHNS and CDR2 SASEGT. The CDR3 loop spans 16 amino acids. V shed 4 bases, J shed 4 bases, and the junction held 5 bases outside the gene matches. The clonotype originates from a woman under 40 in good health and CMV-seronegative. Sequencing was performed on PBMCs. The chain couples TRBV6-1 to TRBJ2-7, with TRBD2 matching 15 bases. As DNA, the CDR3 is TGTGCCAGCAGTGGACCGGGACTAGCGGGGGGATACGAGCAGTACTTC. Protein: CASSGPGLAGGYEQYF.